This TCR beta chain was obtained from a study of regulatory T cells in long-lasting Graves disease. V was trimmed by 7 bases and J by 3 bases, leaving 9 bases between them. This CDR3 is built from 12 residues. Germline loops: CDR1 SQVTM, CDR2 ANQGSEA. This clonotype was recorded a few times. The time point: persistent/refractory GD, antithyroid drugs over 5 years with positive TRAb. RNA isolated from PBMCs was used to make the TCR library. Arm-PCR of CDR3 regions with iRepertoire HTBI primers generated TCR beta libraries. Each CDR3 protein gets one entry after TCRdb re-called the multiplex PCR reads with MiXCR. Among roughly 450,000 distinct CDR3 sequences listed, less than 25% were seen once.

V is TRBV29-1 and J is TRBJ2-2, with a tentative D call TRBD1 (5 bases). The sequenced sample was peripheral blood mononuclear cells (PBMCs), obtained when the disease was refractory, from a patient treated with antithyroid drugs. The clonotype originates from a female donor with Graves disease. Here the CDR3 DNA reads TGCAGCGCTCAGGGATACACCGGGGAGCTGTTTTTT. Residues: CSAQGYTGELFF.